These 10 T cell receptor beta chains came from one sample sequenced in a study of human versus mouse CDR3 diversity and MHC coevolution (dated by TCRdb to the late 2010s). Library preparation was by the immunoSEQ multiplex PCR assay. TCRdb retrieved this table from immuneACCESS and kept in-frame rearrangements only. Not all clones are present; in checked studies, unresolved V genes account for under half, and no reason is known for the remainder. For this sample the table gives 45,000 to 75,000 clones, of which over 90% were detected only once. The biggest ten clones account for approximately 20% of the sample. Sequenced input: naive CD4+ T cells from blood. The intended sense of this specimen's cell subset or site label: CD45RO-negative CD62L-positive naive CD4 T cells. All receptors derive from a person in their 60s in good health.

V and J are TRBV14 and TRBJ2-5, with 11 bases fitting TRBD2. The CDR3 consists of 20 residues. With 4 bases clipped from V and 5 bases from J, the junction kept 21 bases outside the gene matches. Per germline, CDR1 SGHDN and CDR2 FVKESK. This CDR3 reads CASSPTSATSGSGWGETQYF. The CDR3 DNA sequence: TGTGCCAGCAGCCCCACCTCCGCTACTAGCGGGAGCGGATGGGGGGAGACCCAGTACTTC.

The chain's CDR3 is CASSLVEGALTGELFF. The CDR3 coding sequence is TGCGCCAGCAGCTTGGTAGAGGGGGCCCTCACCGGGGAGCTGTTTTTT. The rearrangement uses TRBV5-1 and TRBJ2-2, with 7 bases matching TRBD1. J lost 4 bases, V lost 0 bases, and 6 bases had no gene match. The germline V gene encodes CDR1 SGHRS and CDR2 YFSETQ. This CDR3 is built from 16 residues.

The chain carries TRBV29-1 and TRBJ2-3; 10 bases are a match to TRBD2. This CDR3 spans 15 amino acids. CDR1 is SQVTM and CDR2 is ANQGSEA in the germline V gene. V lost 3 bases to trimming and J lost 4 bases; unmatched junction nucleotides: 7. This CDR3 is CSVERASGSSDTQYF. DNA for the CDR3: TGCAGCGTTGAGAGAGCTAGCGGGAGCTCAGATACGCAGTATTTT.

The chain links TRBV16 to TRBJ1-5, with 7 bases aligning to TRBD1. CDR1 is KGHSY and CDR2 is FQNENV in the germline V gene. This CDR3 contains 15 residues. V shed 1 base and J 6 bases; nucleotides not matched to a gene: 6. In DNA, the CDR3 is TGTGCCAGCAGCCAATACGGAGGGGGCTCTCAGCCCCAGCATTTT. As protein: CASSQYGGGSQPQHF.

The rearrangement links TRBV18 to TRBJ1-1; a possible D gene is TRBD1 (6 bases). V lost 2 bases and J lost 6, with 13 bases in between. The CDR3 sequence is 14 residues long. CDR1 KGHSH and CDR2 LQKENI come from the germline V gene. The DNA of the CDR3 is TGTGCCAGCTCACCAGGGAGGGGGAGGTCTGAAGCTTTCTTT. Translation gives CASSPGRGRSEAFF.

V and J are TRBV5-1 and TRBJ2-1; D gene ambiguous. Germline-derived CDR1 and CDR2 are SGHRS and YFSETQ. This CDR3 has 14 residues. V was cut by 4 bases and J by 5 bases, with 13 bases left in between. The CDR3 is CASSPEVSNNEQFF. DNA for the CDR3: TGCGCCAGCAGCCCCGAGGTCTCTAACAATGAGCAGTTCTTC.

The CDR3 DNA follows: TGTGCCAGTAGTATACAGGGCTGGGGCTCACCCCTCCACTTT. Translation gives CASSIQGWGSPLHF. This rearrangement joins TRBV19 to TRBJ1-6; perhaps TRBD1 as D (5 bases). The germline gives CDR1 LNHDA, CDR2 SQIVND (reference sequence). Trimming left V 2 bases short and J 10 bases short, with 12 bases between. The CDR3 is made up of 14 amino acids.

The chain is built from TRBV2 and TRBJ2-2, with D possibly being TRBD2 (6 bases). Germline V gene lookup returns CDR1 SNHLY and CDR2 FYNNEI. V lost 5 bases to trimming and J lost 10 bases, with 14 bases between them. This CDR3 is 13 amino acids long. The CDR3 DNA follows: TGTGCCAGCAGTACCGTACGGGGGATGGAGCTGTTTTTT. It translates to CASSTVRGMELFF.

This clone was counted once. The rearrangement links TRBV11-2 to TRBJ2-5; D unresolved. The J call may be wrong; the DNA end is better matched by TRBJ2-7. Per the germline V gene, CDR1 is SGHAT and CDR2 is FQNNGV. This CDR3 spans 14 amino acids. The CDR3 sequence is CASSSNTGPYEQYF. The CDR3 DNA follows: TGTGCCAGCAGCTCGAATACTGGGCCCTACGAGCAGTACTTC.

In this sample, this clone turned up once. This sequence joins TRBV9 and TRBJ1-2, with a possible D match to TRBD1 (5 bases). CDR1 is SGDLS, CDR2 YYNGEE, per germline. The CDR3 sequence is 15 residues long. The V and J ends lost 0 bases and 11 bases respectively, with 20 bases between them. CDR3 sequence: CASSVVGGAAMRYTF. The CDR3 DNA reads TGTGCCAGCAGCGTAGTAGGAGGGGCGGCAATGAGGTACACCTTC.